The 15 T cell receptor beta chains presented below share a single source sample, sequenced in a study of blood T cell repertoires in COVID-19. The method was immunoSEQ multiplex PCR; TCRdb's version includes in-frame clones alone and lacks a portion of them. The sample consists of about 370,000 clones, roughly nine tenths of them appearing once. The sample taken for sequencing was PBMCs or T cells enriched from blood (not recorded which). The receptors here all came from a young man who had recovered from COVID-19.

This rearrangement joins TRBV18 to TRBJ2-1, with a possible D match to TRBD1 (5 bases). The CDR3 has 14 amino acids. Germline V gene data show CDR1 as KGHSH and CDR2 as LQKENI. V lost 3 bases, J lost 4 bases, and 10 bases lay in between. The CDR3 protein is CASSPSTAYNEQFF. CDR3 DNA: TGTGCCAGCTCACCTTCGACAGCTTACAATGAGCAGTTCTTC.

This chain uses TRBV14 with TRBJ2-7; D is possibly TRBD1 (5 bases). This CDR3 is 15 amino acids long. V was shortened by 2 bases and J by 1 base, with 12 bases between the two germline ends. From germline, CDR1 is SGHDN and CDR2 FVKESK. DNA of the CDR3: TGTGCCAGCAGCCAATACGTCACAGGTTCCTACGAGCAGTACTTC. It translates to CASSQYVTGSYEQYF.

This CDR3 reads CASSLYLYDGATNEKLFF. The CDR3 nucleotides are TGTGCCAGCAGCTTATACCTCTACGACGGGGCAACTAATGAAAAACTGTTTTTT. The chain joins TRBV11-3 to TRBJ1-4; no firm D call. Germline loops: CDR1 SGHNT, CDR2 YENEEA. V was cut by 2 bases and J by 0 bases, with 16 bases left in between. The CDR3 length is 18 residues.

This chain uses TRBV3-1 (or the pseudogene TRBV3-2) with TRBJ2-4; no clear D gene. Germline CDR1 is LGHDT and CDR2 is YNNKEL (reference sequence). V dropped 1 base and J dropped 0 bases, with 4 bases sitting between them. The CDR3 consists of 14 residues. The CDR3 sequence: CASSQAGAKNIQYF. The DNA for the CDR3 is TGTGCCAGCAGCCAAGCGGGAGCCAAAAACATTCAGTACTTC.

The chain carries TRBV18 and TRBJ1-2; D is ambiguous. The V gene lost 3 bases and the J gene lost 1 base, with 18 bases spanning the gap. Germline V gene data show CDR1 as KGHSH and CDR2 as LQKENI. CDR3 length: 17 amino acids. The CDR3 DNA follows: TGTGCCAGCTCACCTTGGGCAGCGGATACCCTTAACTATGGCTACACCTTC. Translation gives CASSPWAADTLNYGYTF.

The chain combines TRBV29-1 with TRBJ1-1, with 7 positions matching TRBD1. With V trimmed by 6 bases and J by 6 bases, 7 bases remained unmatched. Germline lookup yields CDR1 SQVTM and CDR2 ANQGSEA. The CDR3 has 12 amino acids. CDR3 sequence (DNA): TGCAGCGTAAACAGGGGTCCTGCTGAAGCTTTCTTT. The encoded protein is CSVNRGPAEAFF.

The chain couples TRBV7-8 to TRBJ2-2, with TRBD1 as a possible D gene (5 bases). This CDR3 is built from 14 residues. From germline, CDR1 is SGHVS and CDR2 FQNEAQ. V was shortened by 3 bases and J by 7 bases, with 12 bases between the two germline ends. CDR3: CASSFSAGIGELFF. In DNA form, the CDR3 reads TGTGCCAGCAGCTTCTCGGCAGGGATCGGGGAGCTGTTTTTT.

The gene calls are TRBV5-8 and TRBJ1-6; a weak D match, TRBD1 (5 bases). CDR3 length: 15 amino acids. Trimming stripped 3 bases from V and 1 base from J, with 8 bases between. Per the germline V gene, CDR1 is SGHTS and CDR2 is YDEGEE. The CDR3: CASSSQGSYNSPLHF. The CDR3 coding sequence is TGTGCCAGCAGCTCGCAGGGATCCTATAATTCACCCCTCCACTTT.

This rearrangement joins TRBV2 to TRBJ1-1; D is uncertain. The CDR3 contains 11 residues. Trimming stripped 5 bases from V and 6 bases from J, with 7 bases between. Germline V CDR1 and CDR2: SNHLY, FYNNEI. Written as DNA, the CDR3 is TGTGCCAGCAGTTCACACCCTGAAGCTTTCTTT. It is translated as CASSSHPEAFF.

The chain joins TRBV27 to TRBJ2-7; D is undetermined. The CDR3 runs 15 residues. Germline V gene lookup returns CDR1 MNHEY and CDR2 SMNVEV (reference sequence). The germline V and J ends were trimmed by 2 bases and 6 bases, with 17 bases remaining between them. The CDR3 reads CASSLKLATLREQYF. The CDR3 DNA reads TGTGCCAGCAGTTTAAAATTAGCTACCCTTCGCGAGCAGTACTTC.

The gene calls are TRBV19 and TRBJ2-1, with 12 bases lining up with TRBD2. The CDR3 spans 16 residues. V lost 5 bases, J lost 3 bases, and 5 bases stayed unmatched. Germline-derived CDR1 and CDR2 are LNHDA and SQIVND (reference sequence). CDR3 DNA sequence: TGTGCCAGTAGTTTAGCTAGCGGGGGGGGCTACAATGAGCAGTTCTTC. Translated, it gives CASSLASGGGYNEQFF.

V is TRBV19 and J is TRBJ1-2, with D possibly TRBD1 on 5 matching bases. Germline CDR1 and CDR2: LNHDA and SQIVND (reference sequence). CDR3 length: 15 amino acids. V was shortened by 7 bases and J by 4 bases, with 19 bases between the two germline ends. CDR3 in DNA: TGTGCCAGTAAGGGTTCGGGGGGGGATTTCTATGGCTACACCTTC. Its protein product is CASKGSGGDFYGYTF.

This rearrangement joins TRBV9 to TRBJ2-2; TRBD2 agrees at 7 bases. This CDR3 comprises 18 residues. J was trimmed by 4 bases and V by 0 bases; bases with no gene match: 12. CDR1 and CDR2 from the germline V gene are SGDLS and YYNGEE. In nucleotides, the CDR3 is TGTGCCAGCAGCGTAGGAGGTGGGCTAGCGGCGGGCACCGGGGAGCTGTTTTTT. This encodes CASSVGGGLAAGTGELFF.

This chain links TRBV11-2 with TRBJ1-6, with D unresolved. The CDR3 has 15 residues. Per the germline V gene, CDR1 is SGHAT and CDR2 is FQNNGV. V dropped 2 bases and J dropped 3 bases, with 8 bases sitting between them. CDR3 DNA sequence: TGTGCCAGCAGCTTAAGCACAGTCTATAATTCACCCCTCCACTTT. Protein product: CASSLSTVYNSPLHF. Full variable domain (remainder filled in from reference TRBV11-2 and TRBJ1-6): EAGVAQSPRYKIIEKRQSVAFWCNPISGHATLYWYQQILGQGPKLLIQFQNNGVVDDSQLPKDRFSAERLKGVDSTLKIQPAKLEDSAVYLCASSLSTVYNSPLHFGNGTRLTVT.

This chain connects TRBV4-1 to TRBJ2-4; TRBD1 agrees at 7 bases. Germline V gene sequence: CDR1 MGHRA, CDR2 YSYEKL. Trimming cost V 3 bases and J 0 bases; bases outside gene matches: 5. The CDR3 covers 16 residues. The CDR3 spells CASSQTGSVAKNIQYF. CDR3 sequence (DNA): TGCGCCAGCAGCCAGACAGGGTCTGTAGCCAAAAACATTCAGTACTTC.